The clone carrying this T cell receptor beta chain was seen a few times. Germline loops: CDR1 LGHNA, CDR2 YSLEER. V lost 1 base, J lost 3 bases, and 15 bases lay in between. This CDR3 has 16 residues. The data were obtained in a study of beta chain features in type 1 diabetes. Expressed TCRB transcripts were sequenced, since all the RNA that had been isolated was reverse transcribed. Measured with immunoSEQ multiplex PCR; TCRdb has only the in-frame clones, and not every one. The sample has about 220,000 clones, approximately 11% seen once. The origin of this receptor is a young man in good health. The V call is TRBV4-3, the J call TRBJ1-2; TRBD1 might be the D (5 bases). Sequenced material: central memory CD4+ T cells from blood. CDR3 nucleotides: TGCGCCAGCAGCCAAGGGGGCCGCGCTGGCGACTATGGCTACACCTTC. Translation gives CASSQGGRAGDYGYTF.